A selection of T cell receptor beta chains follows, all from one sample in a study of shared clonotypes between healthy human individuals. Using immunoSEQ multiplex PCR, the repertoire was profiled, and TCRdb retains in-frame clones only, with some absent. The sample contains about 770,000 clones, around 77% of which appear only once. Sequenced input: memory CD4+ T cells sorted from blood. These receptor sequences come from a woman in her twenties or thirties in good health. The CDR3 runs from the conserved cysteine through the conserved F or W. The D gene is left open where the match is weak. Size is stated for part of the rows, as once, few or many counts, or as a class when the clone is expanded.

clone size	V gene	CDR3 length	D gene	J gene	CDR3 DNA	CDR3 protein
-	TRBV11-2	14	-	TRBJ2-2	TGTGCCAGCAGCACCCAGGGGGGCACCGGGGAGCTGTTTTTT	CASSTQGGTGELFF
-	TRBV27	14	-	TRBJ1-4	TGTGCCAGCCAGCCTGCAGGGCGGGGGGAAAAACTGTTTTTT	CASQPAGRGEKLFF
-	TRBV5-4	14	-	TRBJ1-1	TGTGCCAGCAGCTCCGGACGGACCGAACTCGAAGCTTTCTTT	CASSSGRTELEAFF
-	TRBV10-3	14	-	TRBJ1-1	TGTGCCATCAGTGACAGAGGCAGGAACACTGAAGCTTTCTTT	CAISDRGRNTEAFF
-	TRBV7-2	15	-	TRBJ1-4	TGTGCCAGCAGCTTAGGAGGGATAACTAATGAAAAACTGTTTTTT	CASSLGGITNEKLFF
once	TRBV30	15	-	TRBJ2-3	TGTGCCTGGAGTGCATCCGCCGCTAGCACAGATACGCAGTATTTT	CAWSASAASTDTQYF
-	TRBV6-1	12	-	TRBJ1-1	TGTGCCAGCAGAGGAGTCGGAACTGAAGCTTTCTTT	CASRGVGTEAFF
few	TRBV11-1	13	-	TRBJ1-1	TGTGCCAGCAGCACAAATGGGGGCTCTGAAGCTTTCTTT	CASSTNGGSEAFF
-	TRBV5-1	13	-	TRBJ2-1	TGCGCCAGCAGCTTGGGTCGAGACAATGAGCAGTTCTTC	CASSLGRDNEQFF
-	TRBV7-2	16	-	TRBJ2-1	TGTGCCAGCAGCTCAGTGGTTTTGGTCTCCTACAATGAGCAGTTCTTC	CASSSVVLVSYNEQFF
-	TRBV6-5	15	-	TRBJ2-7	TGTGCCAGCAGTAAAACCGGGACGCACTCCTACGAGCAGTACTTC	CASSKTGTHSYEQYF
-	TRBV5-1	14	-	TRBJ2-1	TGCGCCAGCAGCTTAGGCCTTGCAATCAATGAGCAGTTCTTC	CASSLGLAINEQFF
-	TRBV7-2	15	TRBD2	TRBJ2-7	TGTGCCAGCAGCTCACCGGGACTATACTCCTACGAGCAGTACTTC	CASSSPGLYSYEQYF
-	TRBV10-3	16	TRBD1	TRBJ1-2	TGTGCCATCATGGTCCGGGACAGCCCGGCTAACTATGGCTACACCTTC	CAIMVRDSPANYGYTF
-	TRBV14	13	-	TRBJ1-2	TGTGCCAGCAGCCAAGAAGGACAGTATGGCTACACCTTC	CASSQEGQYGYTF
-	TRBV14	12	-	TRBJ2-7	TGTGCCAGCAGCCGGATGGGCTACGAGCAGTACTTC	CASSRMGYEQYF
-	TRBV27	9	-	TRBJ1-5	TGTGCCAGCACCTTCGGCGAGGATTTT	CASTFGEDF
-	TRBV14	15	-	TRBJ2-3	TGTGCCAGCAGCCAAGAGGGGCATAGCACAGATACGCAGTATTTT	CASSQEGHSTDTQYF
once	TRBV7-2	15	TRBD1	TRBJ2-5	TGTGCCAGCAGCGCGCGACAGGGGGCCGGGGAGACCCAGTACTTC	CASSARQGAGETQYF
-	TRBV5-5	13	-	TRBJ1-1	TGTGCCAGCAGCGGTGGGACCGGGAGTCGGGCTTTCTTT	CASSGGTGSRAFF
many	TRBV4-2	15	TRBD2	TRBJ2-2	TGTGCCAGCAGCCAAGAGGCTAGCGGCACCGGGGAGCTGTTTTTT	CASSQEASGTGELFF
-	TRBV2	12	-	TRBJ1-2	TGTGCCGGCGGGACCGGGGGCTATGGCTACACCTTC	CAGGTGGYGYTF
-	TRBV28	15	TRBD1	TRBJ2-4	TGTGCCAGCAGTTTAATCGGACAGGGGGAAAACATTCAGTACTTC	CASSLIGQGENIQYF
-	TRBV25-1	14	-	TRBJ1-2	TGTGCCAGCAGTGAATCAAGAGAGACCTATAGCTACACCTTC	CASSESRETYSYTF
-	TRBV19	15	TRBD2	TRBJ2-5	TGTGCCAGTAGTTATCTAGCGGCATCCCAAGAGACCCAGTACTTC	CASSYLAASQETQYF
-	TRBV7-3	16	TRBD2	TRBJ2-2	TGTGCCAGCAGCTTAATAGGAGCGGGAGAGGCCGGGGAGCTGTTTTTT	CASSLIGAGEAGELFF
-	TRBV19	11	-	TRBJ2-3	TGTGCCAGTAAAAGCGAAGATACGCAGTATTTT	CASKSEDTQYF
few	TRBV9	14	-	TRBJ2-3	TGTGCCAGCAGCGTAGGACAGAGCACAGATACGCAGTATTTT	CASSVGQSTDTQYF
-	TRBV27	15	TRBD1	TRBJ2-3	TGTGCCAGCAGTTCGTGGACAGGGGCCGCAGATACGCAGTATTTT	CASSSWTGAADTQYF
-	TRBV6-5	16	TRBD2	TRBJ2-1	TGTGCCAGCAGTTCCCTGACTAGCGGGAGGAGGAATGAGCAGTTCTTC	CASSSLTSGRRNEQFF
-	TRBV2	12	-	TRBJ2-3	TGTGCCGAGGGGCGGCCCACAGATACGCAGTATTTT	CAEGRPTDTQYF
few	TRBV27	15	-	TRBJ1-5	TGTGCCAGCAGCCCGGAGTTCGGCGGCAATCAGCCCCAGCATTTT	CASSPEFGGNQPQHF
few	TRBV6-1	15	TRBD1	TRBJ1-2	TGTGCCAGCAGTGAGGTTCGACAGGGAGGCTATGGCTACACCTTC	CASSEVRQGGYGYTF
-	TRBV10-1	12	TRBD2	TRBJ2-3	TGCGCCAGCAGTCCCGGGACTAGCTTTCCGTATTTT	CASSPGTSFPYF
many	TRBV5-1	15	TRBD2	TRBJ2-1	TGCGCCAGCAGCTCGGGACTAGCGGACTACAATGAGCAGTTCTTC	CASSSGLADYNEQFF
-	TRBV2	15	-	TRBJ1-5	TGTGCCAGCAGCCGGGACACCCATAGCAATCAGCCCCAGCATTTT	CASSRDTHSNQPQHF
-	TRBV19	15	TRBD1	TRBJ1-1	TGTGCCAGTAGTCTTCCAGGGGGCATGAACACTGAAGCTTTCTTT	CASSLPGGMNTEAFF
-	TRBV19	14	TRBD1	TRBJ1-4	TGTGCCAGTAATCTGGGACAGAACAATGAAAAACTGTTTTTT	CASNLGQNNEKLFF
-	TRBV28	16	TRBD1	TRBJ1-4	TGTGCCAGCAGCTATTTGCCGGGACAGGGGGGTGAAAAACTGTTTTTT	CASSYLPGQGGEKLFF
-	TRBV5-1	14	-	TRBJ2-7	TGCGCCAGCAGCGCGGGGACAGTCACCTACGAGCAGTACTTC	CASSAGTVTYEQYF
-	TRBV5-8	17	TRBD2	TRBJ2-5	TGTGCCAGCAGCCCCCTGCCGACTAGCGCTCTAGCAGGGACCCAGTACTTC	CASSPLPTSALAGTQYF
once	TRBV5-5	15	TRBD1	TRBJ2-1	TGTGCCAGCAGCTTCGGACAGGGTGTGGACAATGAGCAGTTCTTC	CASSFGQGVDNEQFF
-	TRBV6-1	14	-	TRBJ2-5	TGTGCCAGCAGTGAAGCGAGGGCCAGAAAGACCCAGTACTTC	CASSEARARKTQYF
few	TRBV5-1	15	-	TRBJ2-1	TGCGCCAGCAGCCCTGACTCCCACGCCTACAATGAGCAGTTCTTC	CASSPDSHAYNEQFF
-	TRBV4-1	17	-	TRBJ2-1	TGCGCCAGCAGCCGCGGTGGCCTGGTGCTCCTGGGGAATGAGCAGTTCTTC	CASSRGGLVLLGNEQFF
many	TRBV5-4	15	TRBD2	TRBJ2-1	TGTGCCAGCAGACCACTAGCGGGAGTTAACAATGAGCAGTTCTTC	CASRPLAGVNNEQFF
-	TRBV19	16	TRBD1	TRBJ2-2	TGTGCCAGTACCCAAGGGACAGGGGGCGTGACCGGGGAGCTGTTTTTT	CASTQGTGGVTGELFF
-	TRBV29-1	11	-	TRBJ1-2	TGCAGCGTTGGTGACAGGTGGGGCTACACCTTC	CSVGDRWGYTF
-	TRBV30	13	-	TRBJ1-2	TGTGCCTGGACGACCGTCAGCATCTATGGCTACACCTTC	CAWTTVSIYGYTF
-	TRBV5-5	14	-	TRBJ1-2	TGTGCCAGCAGCTCACCAGGGGTTAACTATGGCTACACCTTC	CASSSPGVNYGYTF
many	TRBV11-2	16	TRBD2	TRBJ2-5	TGTGCCAGCAGCCATTACGGGACTAGCCGTCAAGAGACCCAGTACTTC	CASSHYGTSRQETQYF
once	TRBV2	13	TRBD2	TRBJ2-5	TGTGCCAGCACTAGCGGGACCTCCGGGACCCAGTACTTC	CASTSGTSGTQYF